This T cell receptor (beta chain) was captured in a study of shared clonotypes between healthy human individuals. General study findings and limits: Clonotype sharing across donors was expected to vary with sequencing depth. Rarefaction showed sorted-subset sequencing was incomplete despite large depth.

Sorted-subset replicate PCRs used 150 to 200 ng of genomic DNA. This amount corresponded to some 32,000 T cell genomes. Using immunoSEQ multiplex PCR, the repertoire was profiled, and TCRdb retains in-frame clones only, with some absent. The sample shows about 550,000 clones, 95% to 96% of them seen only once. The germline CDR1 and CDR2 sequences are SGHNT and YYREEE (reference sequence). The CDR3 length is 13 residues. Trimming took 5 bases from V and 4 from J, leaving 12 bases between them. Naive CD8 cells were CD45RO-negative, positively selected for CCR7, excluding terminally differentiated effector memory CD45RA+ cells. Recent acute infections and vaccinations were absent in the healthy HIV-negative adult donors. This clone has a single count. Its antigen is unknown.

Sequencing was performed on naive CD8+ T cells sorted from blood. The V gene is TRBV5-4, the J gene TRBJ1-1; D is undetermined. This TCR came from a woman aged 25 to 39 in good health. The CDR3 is CASSLKASTEAFF. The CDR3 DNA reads TGTGCCAGCAGTCTGAAGGCTTCCACTGAAGCTTTCTTT.